The 32 T cell receptor beta chains below all came from one sample that was sequenced in a study of a mutant IDH1 vaccine in newly diagnosed glioma. No antigen is known for these receptors. Regarding time point: week 47, end of study. Topical imiquimod was applied with each vaccine dose, which held 300 ug of mutant IDH1 20-mer peptide. Sequencing was performed with immunoSEQ multiplex PCR; in TCRdb, only in-frame clones are kept and a portion is missing. The sample shows about 94,000 clones, 89% of them seen only once. Source: PBMCs, taken from a glioma patient whose treatment included an IDH1 peptide vaccine. Every receptor here comes from a woman aged 45-65 years with glioma.

The chain employs TRBV5-8 and TRBJ1-2; the D gene is possibly TRBD1 (5 bases). The CDR3 spans 9 residues. Germline loops: CDR1 SGHTS, CDR2 YDEGEE. CDR3 sequence reads: CVRGYGYTF. The CDR3 bases are TGTGTTAGGGGCTATGGCTACACCTTC.

The chain carries TRBV20-1 and TRBJ2-3, with a weak D call TRBD1 (6 bases). V gave up 7 bases and J gave up 5 bases, with 10 bases separating them. This CDR3 has 11 amino acids. Per the germline V gene, CDR1 is DFQATT and CDR2 is SNEGSKA (reference sequence). CDR3 sequence: CSGSRGDTQYF. In nucleotides, the CDR3 is TGCAGTGGGAGCAGGGGAGATACGCAGTATTTT.

The chain couples TRBV6-4 to TRBJ2-3; the D gene is possibly TRBD2 (6 bases). Per the germline V gene, CDR1 is MRHNA and CDR2 is SNTAGT. The CDR3 has 15 amino acids. Trimming took off 7 bases at V and 2 bases at J, with 16 bases between the two ends. This CDR3 reads CASNGGSGYTDTQYF. DNA of the CDR3: TGTGCCAGCAACGGTGGTAGCGGTTACACAGATACGCAGTATTTT.

The chain joins TRBV10-1 to TRBJ1-1, with 7 nucleotides matching TRBD1. The CDR3 is 13 amino acids. CDR1 is WNHNN and CDR2 is SYGVQD in the germline V gene (reference sequence). J was trimmed by 5 bases and V by 6 bases; bases with no gene match: 6. The CDR3 sequence is CASSTGDGTEAFF. The DNA for the CDR3 is TGCGCCAGCAGCACAGGGGATGGAACTGAAGCTTTCTTT.

This clone has just one count. The V gene is TRBV7-3, the J gene TRBJ2-7, with D possibly matching TRBD2 (6 bases). CDR1 SGHTA and CDR2 FQGTGA come from the germline V gene. The CDR3 runs to 14 residues. With 4 bases removed from V and 0 bases from J, the gap between germline ends came to 10 bases. The CDR3 loop reads CASSSAGSSYEQYF. CDR3 nucleotides: TGTGCCAGCAGCTCCGCGGGGAGCTCCTACGAGCAGTACTTC.

This clone was counted once. The germline gene is not matched at one end of the junction; a read error may be the cause. The chain employs TRBV7-9 and TRBJ2-7; perhaps TRBD1 as D (7 bases). This CDR3 is 14 amino acids long. CDR1 is SEHNR and CDR2 is FQNEAQ in the germline V gene (reference sequence). The CDR3 protein is CASSPTGRSHEQHF. The CDR3 nucleotides are TGTGCCAGCAGCCCGACAGGGAGGTCCCACGAGCAGCACTTC. The whole variable domain, remainder taken from reference TRBV7-9 and TRBJ2-7, is DTGVSQNPRHKITKRGQNVTFRCDPISEHNRLYWYRQTLGQGPEFLTYFQNEAQLEKSRLLSDRFSAERPKGSFSTLEIQRTEQGDSAMYLCASSPTGRSHEQHFGPGTRLTVT.

The chain recombines TRBV27 with TRBJ2-7, with 7 bases that match TRBD2. This CDR3 contains 12 residues. The V and J ends lost 6 bases and 6 bases, in that order; junction bases with no gene match: 5. Per the germline V gene, CDR1 is MNHEY and CDR2 is SMNVEV (reference sequence). CDR3 sequence reads: CASRKGGTEQYF. As DNA, the CDR3 is TGTGCCAGCAGAAAGGGAGGGACCGAGCAGTACTTC.

This clone turned up a few times. This chain's CDR3 is CASSLLPREGETQYF. In nucleotides, the CDR3 is TGCGCCAGCAGCTTGCTACCGCGGGAGGGGGAGACCCAGTACTTC. The rearrangement joins TRBV5-1 to TRBJ2-5, with 9 bases aligning to TRBD2. Trimming took 1 base from V and 5 from J; bases not matched to a gene: 6. Germline loops: CDR1 SGHRS, CDR2 YFSETQ. The CDR3 is 15 amino acids.

This clone was detected once. The genes are TRBV10-3 and TRBJ2-1; D may be TRBD2 (6 bases). CDR3 size: 14 residues. V was cut by 6 bases and J by 2 bases, with 11 bases left in between. In germline, CDR1 is ENHRY, CDR2 SYGVKD. The CDR3 DNA is TGTGCCATCAGGAGGGACTCGACCTACAATGAGCAGTTCTTC. Protein product: CAIRRDSTYNEQFF.

This chain's CDR3 is CASSQDRDRTEAFF. The CDR3 DNA follows: TGTGCCAGCAGTCAGGACAGGGATCGTACTGAAGCTTTCTTT. The chain links TRBV27 to TRBJ1-1, with 8 bases aligning to TRBD1. This CDR3 contains 14 residues. The trim removed 5 bases at V and 5 bases at J, leaving 7 bases unmatched. Per the germline V gene, CDR1 is MNHEY and CDR2 is SMNVEV (reference sequence).

The chain joins TRBV28 to TRBJ2-2, with D possibly TRBD2 on 6 matching bases. The CDR3 has 13 amino acids. In germline, CDR1 is MDHEN, CDR2 SYDVKM. Trimming removed 2 bases from V and 7 bases from J, with 8 bases in between. CDR3 sequence reads: CASSLGGIGELFF. DNA of the CDR3: TGTGCCAGCAGTTTAGGCGGGATCGGGGAGCTGTTTTTT.

This clone has more than one count but fewer than ten. This chain joins TRBV5-1 and TRBJ2-7, with 8 bases lining up with TRBD2. The junction had 6 bases not matched to a gene; V was cut back by 0 bases and J by 4 bases. The length of the CDR3 is 15 residues. CDR1 is SGHRS, CDR2 YFSETQ, per germline. CDR3 nucleotide sequence: TGCGCCAGCAGCTTGGACGGGAGGGCGGCATACGAGCAGTACTTC. It encodes CASSLDGRAAYEQYF.

The rearrangement uses TRBV7-3 and TRBJ2-1, with TRBD2 matching over 9 bases. Germline V gene data show CDR1 as SGHTA and CDR2 as FQGTGA. The ends lost 4 bases at V and 8 bases at J; junction bases unmatched: 15. This CDR3 is built from 17 residues. CDR3 sequence: CASSSRQLAGGRDEQFF. CDR3 DNA sequence: TGTGCCAGCAGCTCCCGCCAACTGGCGGGAGGGAGGGATGAGCAGTTCTTC.

This chain links TRBV30 with TRBJ1-1; 11 bases agree with TRBD1. Germline CDR1 reads GTSNPN; CDR2 reads SVGIG (reference sequence). The V gene end was trimmed by 3 bases and the J gene end by 5 bases; junction bases not matched to a gene: 20. This CDR3 has 19 amino acids. The CDR3 DNA reads as TGTGCCTGGAGCCTAAGGACAGGGGGCGTTCGAAGGCGTCTTACTGAAGCTTTCTTT. Translation: CAWSLRTGGVRRRLTEAFF. The complete variable domain, with remaining parts taken from reference TRBV30 and TRBJ1-1, reads SQTIHQWPATLVQPVGSPLSLECTVEGTSNPNLYWYRQAAGRGLQLLFYSVGIGQISSEVPQNLSASRPQDRQFILSSKKLLLSDSGFYLCAWSLRTGGVRRRLTEAFFGQGTRLTVV.

This clone occurred once. This chain links TRBV5-1 with TRBJ2-3, with TRBD1 matching over 7 bases. Trimming took 4 bases from V and 0 from J; bases not matched to a gene: 2. The CDR3 runs to 14 residues. In germline, CDR1 is SGHRS, CDR2 YFSETQ. The DNA for the CDR3 is TGCGCCAGCAGCGGACAGGTTAGCACAGATACGCAGTATTTT. Amino acid sequence: CASSGQVSTDTQYF.

CDR3 protein: CASGAGPNEQFF. DNA for the CDR3: TGTGCCAGCGGTGCGGGGCCCAATGAGCAGTTCTTC. The rearrangement links TRBV7-8 to TRBJ2-1; possible D gene TRBD2, 6 bases. Between the trimmed V and J ends, which lost 8 bases and 6 bases, there was a span of 11 bases. CDR1 is SGHVS and CDR2 is FQNEAQ in the germline V gene. The CDR3 has 12 amino acids.

The CDR3 is CASSLAGLGVSNEQFF. The CDR3 nucleotides read TGTGCCAGCAGCTTGGCGGGACTAGGGGTTAGCAATGAGCAGTTCTTC. The genes are TRBV7-2 and TRBJ2-1; 8 positions match TRBD2. The CDR3 runs 16 residues. The V gene end was trimmed by 3 bases and the J gene end by 6 bases; junction bases not matched to a gene: 10. CDR1 is SGHTA, CDR2 FQGNSA, per germline.

V is TRBV27 and J is TRBJ2-5; D is possibly TRBD2 (6 bases). The J call may not be correct, given that the DNA end is closer to TRBJ2-7. CDR3 length equals 12 residues. Germline V gives CDR1 MNHEY, CDR2 SMNVEV (reference sequence). The CDR3, as DNA: TGTTCCCAGGGAGCGGGCAGCTACGAGCAGTACTTC. Translation gives CSQGAGSYEQYF.

V gene TRBV1 combines with J gene TRBJ2-1; the tabulated D call, TRBD2, remains unverified against the DNA. TRBV1 is a listed pseudogene. This CDR3 has 15 amino acids. CDR3 sequence reads: CTTLGSGLAGNEQFF. The CDR3 DNA is TGCACCACCCTTGGGTCCGGACTAGCAGGAAATGAGCAGTTCTTC.

This rearrangement joins TRBV18 to TRBJ2-3, with a possible D match to TRBD2 (5 bases). With 4 bases removed from V and 0 bases from J, the gap between germline ends came to 8 bases. CDR3 length equals 14 residues. The V gene's germline CDR1 is KGHSH and CDR2 LQKENI. CDR3 nucleotides: TGTGCCAGCTCACTCGGACTGAGCACAGATACGCAGTATTTT. Protein sequence: CASSLGLSTDTQYF.

This chain joins TRBV5-1 and TRBJ1-4; 8 bases align to TRBD1. CDR3 length: 16 residues. Germline trimming cut 4 bases from V and 0 bases from J; bases unmatched to any gene: 5. Germline-derived CDR1 and CDR2 are SGHRS and YFSETQ. CDR3: CASSPGQAATNEKLFF. CDR3 bases: TGCGCCAGCAGCCCGGGACAGGCTGCAACTAATGAAAAACTGTTTTTT. Filled out from reference TRBV5-1 and TRBJ1-4, the complete variable domain reads KAGVTQTPRYLIKTRGQQVTLSCSPISGHRSVSWYQQTPGQGLQFLFEYFSETQRNKGNFPGRFSGRQFSNSRSEMNVSTLELGDSALYLCASSPGQAATNEKLFFGSGTQLSVL.

The J gene is TRBJ1-2, the V gene TRBV28; 7 bases match TRBD1. V was pared by 4 bases and J by 7 bases, with 9 bases of the junction left unmatched. This CDR3 has 14 amino acids. Germline-derived CDR1 and CDR2 are MDHEN and SYDVKM. DNA of the CDR3: TGTGCCAGCAGTTCAGGGGGGAGGATTGTTGGCTACACCTTC. Protein sequence: CASSSGGRIVGYTF.

For this clone: The sample has other DNA sequences that encode this CDR3 too. The rearrangement links TRBV20-1 to TRBJ2-1; D not resolved. The germline gives CDR1 DFQATT, CDR2 SNEGSKA (reference sequence). Deletions cut 6 bases from V and 3 bases from J, with 6 bases between. The CDR3 is 11 amino acids. CDR3 sequence: CSAYLYNEQFF. The DNA for the CDR3 is TGCAGTGCATATCTCTACAATGAGCAGTTCTTC.

The chain is built from TRBV11-2 and TRBJ2-7; 7 bases are a match to TRBD1. The CDR3 contains 14 residues. CDR1 SGHAT and CDR2 FQNNGV come from the germline V gene. The V gene end was trimmed by 0 bases and the J gene end by 3 bases; junction bases not matched to a gene: 2. The CDR3 sequence is CASSLDPGGYEQYF. The CDR3 DNA sequence: TGTGCCAGCAGCTTAGATCCAGGGGGCTACGAGCAGTACTTC.

The V and J genes are TRBV29-1 and TRBJ2-7, with 9 bases lining up with TRBD1. Trimming took 3 bases from V and 3 from J; bases not matched to a gene: 3. Germline V gene lookup returns CDR1 SQVTM and CDR2 ANQGSEA. This CDR3 has 13 amino acids. CDR3 coding DNA: TGCAGCGTTGAGGGACAGGGACTCTACGAGCAGTACTTC. Its translation: CSVEGQGLYEQYF.

The genes are TRBV28 and TRBJ2-7; D gene uncertain. Trimming left V 5 bases short and J 5 bases short, with 13 bases between. The CDR3 sequence is 13 residues long. The germline V gene encodes CDR1 MDHEN and CDR2 SYDVKM. DNA for the CDR3: TGTGCCAGCAGTCTCTTTTCAGGAAACGAGCAGTACTTC. Its translation: CASSLFSGNEQYF.

The chain joins TRBV29-1 to TRBJ1-2; 11 nucleotides agree with TRBD1. The CDR3 runs 12 residues. Looked up from germline, CDR1 is SQVTM and CDR2 is ANQGSEA. The J segment lost 7 bases and the V segment lost 6 bases, leaving 4 bases of the junction unmatched. The CDR3 loop is CSVGQGVGGYTF. DNA of the CDR3: TGCAGCGTGGGACAGGGGGTCGGTGGCTACACCTTC.

The J gene is TRBJ1-2, the V gene TRBV27, with no clear D. The CDR3 consists of 14 residues. The V and J ends lost 5 bases and 5 bases respectively, with 15 bases between them. The germline CDR1 and CDR2 sequences are MNHEY and SMNVEV (reference sequence). The DNA of the CDR3 is TGTGCCAGCAGTCCAACCGGGCTCCATTATGGCTACACCTTC. This sequence encodes CASSPTGLHYGYTF.

V and J are TRBV6-5 and TRBJ2-7; a weak D match, TRBD1 (6 bases). The CDR3 runs 14 residues. Trimming shortened V by 5 bases and J by 1 base, and 12 bases separated the two germline ends. Germline lookup yields CDR1 MNHEY and CDR2 SVGAGI. The CDR3 is CASSISDRSYEQYF. The CDR3 DNA is TGTGCCAGCAGTATATCCGACAGGTCCTACGAGCAGTACTTC.

This chain links TRBV25-1 with TRBJ2-6, with D possibly TRBD1 on 5 matching bases. Germline V gene sequence: CDR1 MGHDK, CDR2 SYGVNS. The CDR3 loop spans 14 amino acids. V was clipped by 2 bases and J by 12 bases, with 14 bases between them. The CDR3 DNA sequence: TGTGCCAGCAGTGAAGTAGGGGCCGCCGGCGTCCTGACTTTC. Translated, it gives CASSEVGAAGVLTF.

Concerning this clone: Germline and junction disagree at one end, which may indicate a read error. This chain uses TRBV7-7 with TRBJ2-3, with 7 bases fitting TRBD1. The CDR3 is 16 residues long. Germline-derived CDR1 and CDR2 are SSHAT and FNYEAQ (reference sequence). The CDR3 here is CASSPGTAVGTDTQYF. CDR3 DNA: TGTGCTAGCAGCCCAGGGACAGCGGTCGGCACAGATACGCAGTATTTT.

V usage is TRBV28 and J usage is TRBJ1-1; no clear D gene. In germline, CDR1 is MDHEN, CDR2 SYDVKM. The CDR3 covers 14 residues. Trimming removed 2 bases from V and 0 bases from J, with 7 bases in between. DNA for the CDR3: TGTGCCAGCAGTTTAGCGGGTATGAACACTGAAGCTTTCTTT. Translating gives CASSLAGMNTEAFF.